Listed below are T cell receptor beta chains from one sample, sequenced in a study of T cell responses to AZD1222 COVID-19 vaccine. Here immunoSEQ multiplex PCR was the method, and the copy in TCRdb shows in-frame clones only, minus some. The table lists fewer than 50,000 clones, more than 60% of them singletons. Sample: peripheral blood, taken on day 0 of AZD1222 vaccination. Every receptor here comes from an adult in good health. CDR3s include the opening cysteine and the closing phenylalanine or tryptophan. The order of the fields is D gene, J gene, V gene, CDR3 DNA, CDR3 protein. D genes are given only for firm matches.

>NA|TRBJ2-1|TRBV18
TGTGCCAGCTCACCCAGGGGGGCTAGTAGCCATGAGCAGTTCTTC
CASSPRGASSHEQFF
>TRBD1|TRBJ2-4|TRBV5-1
TGCGCCAGCAGCCCGGGAACAGGGGCGTTAGCCAAAAACATTCAGTACTTC
CASSPGTGALAKNIQYF
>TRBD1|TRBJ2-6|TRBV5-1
TGCGCCAGCAGCTTACAGGGGGGTTCTGGGGCCAACGTCCTGACTTTC
CASSLQGGSGANVLTF
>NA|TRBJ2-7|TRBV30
TGTGCCTGCATGGACATTTCCTACGAGCAGTACTTC
CACMDISYEQYF
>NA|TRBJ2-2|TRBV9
TGTGCCAGCAGCGTATATGACCAGAACACCGGGGAGCTGTTTTTT
CASSVYDQNTGELFF
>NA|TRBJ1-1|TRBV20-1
TGCAGTGCTAGTACGGGGATCCTCGACACTGAAGCTTTCTTT
CSASTGILDTEAFF
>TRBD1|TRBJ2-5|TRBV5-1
TGCGCCAGCAGCTTGGGGGACAGGGGGCGTGGAGAGACCCAGTACTTC
CASSLGDRGRGETQYF
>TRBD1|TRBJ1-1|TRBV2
TGTGCCAGCAGTAAGGACAGGGCGGAAGCTTTCTTT
CASSKDRAEAFF
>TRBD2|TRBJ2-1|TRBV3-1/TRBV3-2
TGTGCCAGTACTCCACTAGCGCCCTACAATGAGCAGTTCTTC
CASTPLAPYNEQFF
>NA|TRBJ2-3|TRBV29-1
TGCAGCGTTATACTAGGACGTAGCACAGATACGCAGTATTTT
CSVILGRSTDTQYF